The next 7 T cell receptor beta chains were all read from a single sample in a study of response to subunit inactivated influenza vaccine. In TCRdb, the RT-PCR reads were re-called with MiXCR into one record per CDR3 protein. This table has just under 550,000 distinct CDR3 sequences, approximately 20% appearing once. These data were also filed under a second study, of T cells expressing NK-cell markers. That work adds: Generation of TCR beta cDNA was performed by 5'RACE template switching incorporating UMIs.

The sequenced sample was CD4+ T cells sorted from PBMCs, obtained 11 to 12 days after vaccination. The origin of the receptors is a man in his fifties or sixties who received an inactivated influenza vaccine.

The chain joins TRBV19 to TRBJ1-2, with 8 positions matching TRBD1. V was clipped by 5 bases and J by 7 bases; unmatched bases: 6. Germline V CDR1 and CDR2: LNHDA, SQIVND (reference sequence). CDR3 length: 13 residues. The CDR3 DNA reads TGTGCCAGTAGTCCGAGGGACAGGTCTGGCTACACCTTC. Protein product: CASSPRDRSGYTF.

This clonotype was seen more than once but under ten times. The chain has TRBV20-1 and TRBJ2-1, with 10 nucleotides matching TRBD2. The CDR3 loop spans 18 amino acids. Germline CDR1 DFQATT, CDR2 SNEGSKA (reference sequence). With V trimmed by 1 base and J by 4 bases, 13 bases remained unmatched. The chain's CDR3 is CSARGTPSSGREYNEQFF. The CDR3 DNA reads as TGCAGTGCTAGAGGAACACCCTCGAGCGGGAGGGAATACAATGAGCAGTTCTTC.

This clonotype has a count of ten or more. The chain links TRBV6-6 to TRBJ1-6; D unresolved. CDR3 length: 13 amino acids. Germline V gene lookup returns CDR1 MNHNY and CDR2 SVGAGI (reference sequence). Trimming pared 11 bases from V and 6 bases from J, leaving 14 bases between. The CDR3 here is CAVVGNFNSPLHF. CDR3 coding DNA: TGTGCCGTGGTAGGGAACTTTAATTCACCCCTCCACTTT.

The chain has TRBV20-1 and TRBJ2-7; no firm D call. Trimming shortened V by 5 bases and J by 6 bases, and 8 bases separated the two germline ends. CDR3 length equals 10 residues. Germline loops: CDR1 DFQATT, CDR2 SNEGSKA (reference sequence). CDR3 residues: CSAGVLEQYF. The CDR3 DNA reads TGCAGTGCTGGGGTGCTCGAGCAGTACTTC.

In this sample, this clonotype turned up a few times. As DNA, the CDR3 is TGTGCCAGCAGCCCCCAAAGTAGCGGGAGCTACAATGAGCAGTTCTTC. It specifies CASSPQSSGSYNEQFF. This chain links TRBV3-1 with TRBJ2-1, with 9 bases identical to TRBD2. The CDR3 is 16 residues long. Germline CDR1 reads LGHDT; CDR2 reads YNNKEL (reference sequence). Unmatched junction bases numbered 7, after V lost 4 bases and J lost 3 bases.

The chain combines TRBV20-1 with TRBJ1-5; D possibly corresponds to TRBD1 (5 bases). This CDR3 has 14 residues. Germline values: CDR1 DFQATT, CDR2 SNEGSKA (reference sequence). Trimming took off 3 bases at V and 0 bases at J, with 9 bases between the two ends. This CDR3 is CSASGGSSNQPQHF. The CDR3 coding sequence is TGCAGTGCTAGCGGGGGGTCTAGCAATCAGCCCCAGCATTTT.

This clonotype showed up just a few times. V and J are TRBV5-6 and TRBJ2-3; 10 bases fit TRBD2. CDR1 is SGHDT, CDR2 YYEEEE, per germline. The ends lost 9 bases at V and 4 bases at J; junction bases unmatched: 8. The CDR3 covers 14 residues. CDR3 sequence: CATQRGGGSDTQYF. The DNA for the CDR3 is TGTGCCACCCAGCGGGGGGGGGGCTCAGATACGCAGTATTTT.